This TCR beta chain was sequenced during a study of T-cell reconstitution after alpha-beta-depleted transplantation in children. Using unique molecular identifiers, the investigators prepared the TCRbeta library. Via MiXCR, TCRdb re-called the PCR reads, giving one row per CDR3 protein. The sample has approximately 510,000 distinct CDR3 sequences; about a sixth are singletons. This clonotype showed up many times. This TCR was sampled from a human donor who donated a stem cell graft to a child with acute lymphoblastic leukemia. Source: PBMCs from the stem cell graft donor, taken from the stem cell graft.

CDR3: CASSLSLRRPGEQFF. The CDR3 region has the DNA TGCGCCAGCAGCTTGTCACTCAGGCGACCCGGAGAGCAGTTCTTC. The chain carries TRBV5-1 and TRBJ2-1; D unclear. Germline V gene lookup returns CDR1 SGHRS and CDR2 YFSETQ. The V end lost 1 base, the J end lost 10 bases, and 18 bases lay between the germline ends. The CDR3 is made up of 15 amino acids. The full variable domain, rest sourced from reference TRBV5-1 and TRBJ2-1, is KAGVTQTPRYLIKTRGQQVTLSCSPISGHRSVSWYQQTPGQGLQFLFEYFSETQRNKGNFPGRFSGRQFSNSRSEMNVSTLELGDSALYLCASSLSLRRPGEQFFGPGTRLTVL.